The next 2 T cell receptor beta chains were all read from a single sample in a study of blood T cell repertoires in COVID-19. Measured with immunoSEQ multiplex PCR; TCRdb has only the in-frame clones, and not every one. The sample has 110,000 or so clones, approximately 87% seen once. Sequencing was carried out using peripheral blood. The source is a man in his 70s who had recovered from COVID-19.

The chain has TRBV9 and TRBJ1-1, with 9 bases identical to TRBD1. CDR1 SGDLS and CDR2 YYNGEE come from the germline V gene. The V segment lost 4 bases and the J segment 9 bases; nucleotides outside the gene matches: 7. The CDR3 totals 13 residues. The CDR3 region has the DNA TGTGCCAGCAGCCCCAGGACAGGGGACCAAGCTTTCTTT. This translates into CASSPRTGDQAFF.

The chain has TRBV24-1 and TRBJ2-5, with 7 bases lining up with TRBD2. V shed 6 bases and J 7 bases; nucleotides not matched to a gene: 7. The CDR3 sequence is 13 residues long. Germline V CDR1 and CDR2: KGHDR, SFDVKD. CDR3 in DNA: TGTGCCACCAGTCCTGACGGGAGGAGGACCCAGTACTTC. It codes for CATSPDGRRTQYF.